This TCR beta chain originates from a study of a mutant IDH1 vaccine in newly diagnosed glioma. Study information: Scheduled for weeks 1, 3, 5, 7, 11, 15, 19 and 23, eight vaccinations were given to patients. Treated patients, averaging approximately 40 years, were around 60% male and approximately 38% female. Radiotherapy, temozolomide, or both had been given previously, and both were given to most. Patients got their first vaccination 4-6 weeks after radiotherapy alone, or with temozolomide cycles.

Per the germline V gene, CDR1 is MNHEY and CDR2 is SMNVEV (reference sequence). Unmatched junction bases numbered 13, after V lost 5 bases and J lost 5 bases. The CDR3 contains 16 residues. Time point specified: week 23, last vaccination. Vaccination used 300 ug of mutant IDH1 20-mer peptide per dose, with topical imiquimod. Using immunoSEQ multiplex PCR, the repertoire was profiled, and TCRdb retains in-frame clones only, with some absent. Among around 30,000 clones listed, around 80% were seen once. Worth noting for this clone: Its antigen is as yet unknown.

The chain joins TRBV27 to TRBJ2-7; 9 nucleotides line up with TRBD1. Material: PBMCs, obtained from a glioma patient whose treatment included an IDH1 peptide vaccine. This clonotype originated in a woman between 18 and 30 years old with glioma. This CDR3 reads CASSPRVRDRVDEQYF. The CDR3 DNA sequence: TGTGCCAGCAGTCCTCGTGTCCGGGACAGGGTGGACGAGCAGTACTTC.